This T cell receptor beta chain was obtained from a study of control samples from healthy donors and cancer patients (dated by TCRdb to 2018 to 2021). This clone was observed a few times. Its antigen is currently not known. The record has no base qualities; no much larger clone is one base away. From the germline V gene, CDR1 is SNHLY and CDR2 is FYNNEI. The CDR3 numbers 13 residues from cysteine through phenylalanine. The sequence is cut down to CDR3 DNA, 39 bases in frame from base 1. V and J are truncated by 7 bases and 2 bases respectively, leaving an intervening sequence of 9 bases. Library method: the immunoSEQ multiplex PCR assay. TCRdb re-hosts the immuneACCESS table, in-frame sequences only. Its copies lack some clones; in the studies checked, an unresolved V gene accounts for under half of them, and the cause for the rest is not known. The sample contains 150,000 or so clones, about 94% of them found a single time. The ten largest clones represent 2.4% of the sample.

The sequence is built from TRBV2 and TRBJ1-5; the D gene lacks a confident call. The material sequenced was blood. This sequence originates from a man over 45 in good health. The nucleotide sequence is TGTGCCAGCACAGCCCGAGGCAATCAGCCCCAGCATTTT. Its coded protein is CASTARGNQPQHF. The CDR3, completed at both ends by the reference TRBV2 and TRBJ1-5 genes, gives the full variable domain EPEVTQTPSHQVTQMGQEVILRCVPISNHLYFYWYRQILGQKVEFLVSFYNNEISEKSEIFDDQFSVERPDGSNFTLKIRSTKLEDSAMYFCASTARGNQPQHFGDGTRLSIL.